A selection of T cell receptor beta chains follows, all from one sample in a study of blood T cells in healthy people across ages. TCRdb called the 5' RACE reads again in MiXCR, with one record for every CDR3 protein. This sample yields about 1 million distinct CDR3 sequences, of which 40% to 50% are seen a single time; about 20% belongs to the top ten. The specimen was blood. The receptors shown here come from a woman aged 60 to 75 in good health. CDR3s include the opening cysteine and the closing phenylalanine or tryptophan. Each record gives: clone size, J gene, D gene, V gene, CDR3 protein, CDR3 DNA. D genes are given only for firm matches. A row's size may be missing; if present it is once, few, many or a size class.

many,TRBJ2-6,-,TRBV29-1,CSVVGEAGANVLTF,TGCAGCGTGGTCGGGGAAGCTGGGGCCAACGTCCTGACTTTC
-,TRBJ1-2,-,TRBV5-1,CASSLVGDPSDGYTF,TGCGCCAGCAGCTTGGTAGGGGACCCTTCAGATGGCTACACCTTC
-,TRBJ2-2,TRBD2,TRBV10-3,CATVGGENTGELFF,TGTGCCACCGTGGGAGGGGAGAACACCGGGGAGCTGTTTTTT
many,TRBJ2-3,TRBD2,TRBV6-5,CASSPSGNSGSPDTQYF,TGTGCCAGCAGTCCCTCGGGTAATAGCGGGAGTCCAGATACGCAGTATTTT
-,TRBJ2-4,-,TRBV28,CASSSGQSNIQYF,TGTGCCAGCAGTTCTGGCCAGTCTAACATTCAGTACTTC
once,TRBJ2-3,-,TRBV2,CASRRRIHGVLSTDTQYF,TGTGCCAGCAGGAGGCGGATTCACGGGGTTTTAAGCACAGATACGCAGTATTTT
-,TRBJ2-1,TRBD2,TRBV9,CASSVSTAGETQFF,TGTGCCAGCAGCGTTTCAACCGCGGGGGAGACCCAGTTCTTC
few,TRBJ1-4,-,TRBV10-3,CAISDSGETGNEKLFF,TGTGCCATCAGTGATTCGGGTGAGACCGGTAATGAAAAACTGTTTTTT
-,TRBJ1-5,-,TRBV6-1,CASRRESNQPQHF,TGTGCCAGTAGGAGAGAGAGCAATCAGCCCCAGCATTTT
few,TRBJ2-1,-,TRBV29-1,CSVGRLGEQFF,TGCAGCGTTGGACGGTTAGGTGAGCAGTTCTTC
many,TRBJ1-1,-,TRBV6-5,CASSYGQGREAFF,TGTGCCAGCAGTTACGGGCAGGGACGTGAAGCTTTCTTT
-,TRBJ1-6,-,TRBV20-1,CSATGDERSPLHF,TGCAGTGCTACCGGAGACGAACGCTCACCCCTCCACTTT
-,TRBJ2-7,-,TRBV10-3,CASHRDSELYEQYF,TGTGCCTCGCACCGGGACTCAGAACTCTACGAGCAGTACTTC
-,TRBJ2-2,-,TRBV12-3/TRBV12-4,CASSFEGLTNTGELFF,TGTGCCAGCAGTTTTGAGGGACTGACGAACACCGGGGAGCTGTTTTTT
-,TRBJ2-4,TRBD1,TRBV7-8,CASSRTGLGKNIQYF,TGTGCCAGCAGTCGGACAGGGCTAGGCAAAAACATTCAGTACTTC
few,TRBJ2-5,-,TRBV4-2,CASSQEGAGGTWTQYF,TGTGCCAGCAGCCAAGAGGGGGCTGGCGGGACCTGGACCCAGTACTTC
-,TRBJ2-7,-,TRBV25-1,CASSESGIMFSYNEQYF,TGTGCCAGCAGTGAATCGGGCATCATGTTCTCCTACAATGAGCAGTACTTC
-,TRBJ2-1,TRBD2,TRBV6-1,CASSGRLAGERNEQFF,TGTGCCAGCAGTGGCCGACTGGCGGGAGAGAGGAATGAGCAGTTCTTC
-,TRBJ2-5,-,TRBV6-6,CASSYKDNEQYF,TGTGCCAGCAGTTACAAGGACAATGAGCAGTACTTC
-,TRBJ2-7,-,TRBV5-6,CASSPGPGREQYF,TGTGCCAGCAGCCCCGGGCCCGGTCGTGAGCAGTACTTC
-,TRBJ2-1,TRBD2,TRBV5-1,CASSLALAGEQFF,TGCGCCAGCAGCTTGGCACTAGCGGGAGAACAGTTCTTC
few,TRBJ2-5,-,TRBV10-3,CAISSLAETQYF,TGTGCCATCAGTAGTCTAGCGGAGACCCAGTACTTC
few,TRBJ1-4,TRBD1,TRBV7-9,CASSLRGQEDNEKLFF,TGTGCCAGCAGCTTACGGGGACAGGAGGATAATGAAAAACTGTTTTTT
few,TRBJ2-1,-,TRBV6-5,CASSYGQNNEQFF,TGTGCCAGCAGTTACGGGCAAAACAATGAGCAGTTCTTC
-,TRBJ2-7,TRBD1,TRBV29-1,CSVDLRDRGYEQYF,TGCAGCGTTGACCTCCGGGACAGGGGTTACGAGCAGTACTTC
-,TRBJ2-7,-,TRBV9,CASSPSTGYSYEQYF,TGTGCCAGCAGCCCATCAACAGGGTACTCCTACGAGCAGTACTTC
-,TRBJ1-5,TRBD1,TRBV29-1,CSVYDRGQPQHF,TGCAGCGTCTATGACAGGGGCCAGCCCCAGCATTTT
-,TRBJ2-5,TRBD2,TRBV5-6,CASSLETKRGETQYF,TGTGCCAGCAGCTTGGAAACAAAGCGGGGGGAGACCCAGTACTTC
-,TRBJ1-2,-,TRBV29-1,CSVEVAGYTF,TGCAGCGTTGAAGTCGCGGGCTACACCTTC
-,TRBJ2-7,TRBD2,TRBV30,CAWTSGGVLPYEQYF,TGTGCCTGGACTTCGGGAGGGGTCCTCCCCTATGAGCAGTACTTC
-,TRBJ2-5,TRBD2,TRBV5-1,CASGGGVNEQYF,TGCGCCAGCGGCGGGGGGGTCAATGAGCAGTACTTC
once,TRBJ1-1,-,TRBV29-1,CSVDPRTGVREAFF,TGCAGCGTTGACCCACGCACCGGCGTTCGTGAAGCTTTCTTT
-,TRBJ1-5,-,TRBV6-2/TRBV6-3,CASREDLRSNQPQHF,TGTGCCAGCCGGGAGGACCTGAGGAGCAATCAGCCCCAGCATTTT
few,TRBJ2-7,TRBD1,TRBV20-1,CSARRFGQGSYEQYF,TGCAGTGCTAGAAGGTTCGGACAGGGGAGCTACGAGCAGTACTTC
-,TRBJ2-3,TRBD2,TRBV3-1,CAGSPPGLAGATDTQYF,TGTGCCGGCAGCCCCCCGGGACTAGCGGGAGCAACAGATACGCAGTATTTT
-,TRBJ2-5,-,TRBV7-8,CVSSLGGLITETQYF,TGTGTCAGCAGCTTAGGGGGACTTATTACGGAGACCCAGTACTTC
-,TRBJ2-7,-,TRBV18,CASSFLSLEGISYEQYF,TGTGCCAGCTCATTCCTCAGCCTCGAGGGGATCTCCTACGAGCAGTACTTC
once,TRBJ1-1,-,TRBV29-1,CSVELVRGTEAFF,TGCAGCGTTGAGCTGGTGAGGGGCACTGAAGCTTTCTTT
few,TRBJ2-7,-,TRBV27,CASSDRDHRWDEQYF,TGTGCCAGCAGTGACCGGGACCACCGTTGGGACGAGCAGTACTTC
-,TRBJ2-7,-,TRBV12-3/TRBV12-4,CASTTAGSGYEQYF,TGTGCCAGCACCACCGCCGGGAGTGGGTACGAGCAGTACTTC
few,TRBJ2-3,-,TRBV18,CASSPRLETDTQYF,TGTGCCAGCTCACCACGACTAGAGACAGATACGCAGTATTTT
few,TRBJ2-1,-,TRBV5-1,CASSLGPRGSYNEQFF,TGCGCCAGCAGCTTGGGCCCCCGGGGGTCCTACAATGAGCAGTTCTTC
-,TRBJ2-1,TRBD1,TRBV12-3/TRBV12-4,CASHYRGAYNEQFF,TGTGCCAGCCACTACAGGGGAGCCTACAATGAGCAGTTCTTC
-,TRBJ2-7,TRBD2,TRBV27,CASSQGLAGGREQYF,TGTGCCAGCAGTCAAGGACTAGCGGGAGGTCGCGAGCAGTACTTC
-,TRBJ1-1,-,TRBV3-1,CASSYSGASTEAFF,TGTGCCAGCAGTTACTCGGGGGCGAGCACTGAAGCTTTCTTT
-,TRBJ2-5,-,TRBV30,CAWSGERETQYF,TGTGCCTGGAGTGGGGAGCGAGAGACCCAGTACTTC
-,TRBJ1-5,-,TRBV7-2,CASSRSGGGNQPQHF,TGTGCCAGCAGCCGGAGTGGGGGCGGCAATCAGCCCCAGCATTTT
-,TRBJ1-2,-,TRBV5-1,CASSLALGGNGYTF,TGCGCCAGCAGCTTGGCCCTGGGAGGGAATGGCTACACCTTC
-,TRBJ1-6,-,TRBV20-1,CSARATGANNSPLHF,TGCAGTGCTAGAGCGACGGGGGCGAATAATTCACCCCTCCACTTT
few,TRBJ2-7,-,TRBV27,CASSQTYFSYEQYF,TGTGCCAGCAGCCAAACCTACTTCTCCTACGAGCAGTACTTC
-,TRBJ2-7,TRBD2,TRBV7-2,CASSAQLLAGGTLLHEQYF,TGTGCCAGCAGCGCCCAGCTACTAGCGGGTGGTACCCTACTCCACGAGCAGTACTTC
-,TRBJ2-7,TRBD2,TRBV6-6,CASRGGTTEQYF,TGTGCCAGCAGGGGGGGGACGACCGAGCAGTACTTC
many,TRBJ2-1,TRBD2,TRBV3-1,CASSQDLVAGGYNEQFF,TGTGCCAGCAGCCAAGATCTTGTAGCGGGAGGGTACAATGAGCAGTTCTTC
-,TRBJ1-2,-,TRBV27,CASSPEGFRQLSTF,TGTGCCAGCAGTCCGGAGGGGTTTCGGCAGCTAAGCACCTTC
-,TRBJ1-1,-,TRBV14,CASSQDLGKGAFF,TGTGCCAGCAGCCAAGATCTTGGCAAGGGAGCTTTCTTT